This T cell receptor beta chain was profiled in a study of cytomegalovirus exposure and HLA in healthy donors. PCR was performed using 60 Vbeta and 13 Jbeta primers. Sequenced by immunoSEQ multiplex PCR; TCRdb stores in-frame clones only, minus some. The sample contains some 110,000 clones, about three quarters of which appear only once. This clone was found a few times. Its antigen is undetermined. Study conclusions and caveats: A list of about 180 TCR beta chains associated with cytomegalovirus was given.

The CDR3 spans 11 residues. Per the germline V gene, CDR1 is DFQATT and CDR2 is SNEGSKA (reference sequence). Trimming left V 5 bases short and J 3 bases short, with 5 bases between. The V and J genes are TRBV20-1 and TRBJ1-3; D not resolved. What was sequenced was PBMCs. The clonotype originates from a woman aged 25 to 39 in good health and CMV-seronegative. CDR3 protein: CSAPFGNTIYF. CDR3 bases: TGCAGTGCTCCCTTTGGAAACACCATATATTTT.